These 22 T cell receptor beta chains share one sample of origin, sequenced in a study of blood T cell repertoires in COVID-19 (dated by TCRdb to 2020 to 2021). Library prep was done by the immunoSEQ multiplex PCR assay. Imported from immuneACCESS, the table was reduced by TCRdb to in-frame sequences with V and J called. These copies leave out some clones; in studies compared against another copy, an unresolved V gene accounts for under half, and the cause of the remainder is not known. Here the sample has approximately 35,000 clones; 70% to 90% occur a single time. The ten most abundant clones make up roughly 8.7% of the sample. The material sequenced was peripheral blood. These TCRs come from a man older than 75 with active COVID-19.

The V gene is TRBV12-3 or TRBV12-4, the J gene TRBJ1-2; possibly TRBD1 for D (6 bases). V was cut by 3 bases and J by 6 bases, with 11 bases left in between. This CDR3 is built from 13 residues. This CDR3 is CASSLYRENGYTF. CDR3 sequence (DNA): TGTGCCAGCAGTTTGTACAGGGAGAATGGCTACACCTTC.

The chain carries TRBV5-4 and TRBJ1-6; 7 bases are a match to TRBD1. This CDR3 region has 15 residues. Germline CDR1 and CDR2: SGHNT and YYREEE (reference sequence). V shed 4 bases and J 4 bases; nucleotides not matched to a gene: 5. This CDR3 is CASSRRGQYNSPLHF. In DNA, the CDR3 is TGTGCCAGCAGCCGGCGGGGACAGTATAATTCACCCCTCCACTTT.

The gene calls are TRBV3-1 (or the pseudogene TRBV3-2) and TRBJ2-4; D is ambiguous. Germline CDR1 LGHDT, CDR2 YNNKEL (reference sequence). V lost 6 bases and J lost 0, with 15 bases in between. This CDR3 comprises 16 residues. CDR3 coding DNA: TGTGCCAGCAGTCCAAGATTTGAACTAGCCAAAAACATTCAGTACTTC. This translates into CASSPRFELAKNIQYF.

In nucleotides, the CDR3 is TGTGCCAGCAAGGGGGCTGGAAACACCATATATTTT. Translated: CASKGAGNTIYF. This chain links TRBV11-3 with TRBJ1-3, with TRBD1 as a possible D gene (6 bases). This CDR3 is 12 amino acids long. V gave up 7 bases and J gave up 2 bases, with 6 bases separating them. From germline, CDR1 is SGHNT and CDR2 YENEEA.

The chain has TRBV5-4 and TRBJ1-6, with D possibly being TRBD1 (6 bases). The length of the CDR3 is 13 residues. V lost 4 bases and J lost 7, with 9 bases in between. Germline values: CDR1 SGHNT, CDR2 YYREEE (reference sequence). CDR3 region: CASSLDRNSPLHF. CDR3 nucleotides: TGTGCCAGCAGCCTCGACAGGAATTCACCCCTCCACTTT.

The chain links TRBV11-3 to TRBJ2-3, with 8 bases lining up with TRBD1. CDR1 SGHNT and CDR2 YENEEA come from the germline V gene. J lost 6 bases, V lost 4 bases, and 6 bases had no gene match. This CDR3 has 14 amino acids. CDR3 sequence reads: CASSSRYRGDTQYF. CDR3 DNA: TGTGCCAGCAGCTCAAGATACAGGGGGGATACGCAGTATTTT.

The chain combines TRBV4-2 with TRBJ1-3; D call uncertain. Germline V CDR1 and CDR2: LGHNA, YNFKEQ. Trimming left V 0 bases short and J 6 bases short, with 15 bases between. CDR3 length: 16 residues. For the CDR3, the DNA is TGTGCCAGCAGCCAAGATTACAGTGGGTTTCTAAACACCATATATTTT. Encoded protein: CASSQDYSGFLNTIYF.

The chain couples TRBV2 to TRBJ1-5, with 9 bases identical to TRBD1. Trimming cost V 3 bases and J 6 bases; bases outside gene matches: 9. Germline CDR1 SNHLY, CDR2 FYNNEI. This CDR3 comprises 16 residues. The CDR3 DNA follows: TGTGCCAGCAGTGACGTCGGGACAGGGAGGCGTCAGCCCCAGCATTTT. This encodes CASSDVGTGRRQPQHF. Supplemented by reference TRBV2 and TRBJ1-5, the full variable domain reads EPEVTQTPSHQVTQMGQEVILRCVPISNHLYFYWYRQILGQKVEFLVSFYNNEISEKSEIFDDQFSVERPDGSNFTLKIRSTKLEDSAMYFCASSDVGTGRRQPQHFGDGTRLSIL.

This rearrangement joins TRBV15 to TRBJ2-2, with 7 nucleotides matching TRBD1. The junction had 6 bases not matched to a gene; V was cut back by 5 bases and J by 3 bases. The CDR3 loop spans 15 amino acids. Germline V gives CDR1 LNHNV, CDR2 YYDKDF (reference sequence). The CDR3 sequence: CATSGRDSYTGELFF. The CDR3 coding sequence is TGTGCCACCAGCGGCCGGGACAGCTACACCGGGGAGCTGTTTTTT.

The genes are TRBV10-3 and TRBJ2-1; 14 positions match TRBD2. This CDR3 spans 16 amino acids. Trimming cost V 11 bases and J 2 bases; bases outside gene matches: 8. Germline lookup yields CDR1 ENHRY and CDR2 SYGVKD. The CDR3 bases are TGTGCCTTGGGGACTAGCGGGGGTGGTGCCTACAATGAGCAGTTCTTC. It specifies CALGTSGGGAYNEQFF.

The CDR3, as DNA: TGTGCCAGCAGTCCACACGCTAGGGGGAGCTCCTACAATGAGCAGTTCTTC. Its protein product is CASSPHARGSSYNEQFF. The rearrangement joins TRBV7-3 to TRBJ2-1; tentative D call: TRBD1 (6 bases). V shed 6 bases and J shed 0 bases, with 18 bases lying between them. Per germline, CDR1 SGHTA and CDR2 FQGTGA. This CDR3 is built from 17 residues.

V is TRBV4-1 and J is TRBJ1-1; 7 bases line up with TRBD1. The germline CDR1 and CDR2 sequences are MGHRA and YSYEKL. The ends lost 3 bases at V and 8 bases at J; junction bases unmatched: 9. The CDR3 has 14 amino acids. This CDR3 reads CASSHRQGFSEAFF. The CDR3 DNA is TGCGCCAGCAGCCACAGACAGGGATTCTCAGAAGCTTTCTTT.

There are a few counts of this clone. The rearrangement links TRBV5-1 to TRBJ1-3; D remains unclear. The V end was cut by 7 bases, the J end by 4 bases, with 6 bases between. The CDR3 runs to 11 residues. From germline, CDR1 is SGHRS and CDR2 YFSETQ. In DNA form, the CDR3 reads TGCGCCAGCCGAGGAGGAAACACCATATATTTT. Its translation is CASRGGNTIYF.

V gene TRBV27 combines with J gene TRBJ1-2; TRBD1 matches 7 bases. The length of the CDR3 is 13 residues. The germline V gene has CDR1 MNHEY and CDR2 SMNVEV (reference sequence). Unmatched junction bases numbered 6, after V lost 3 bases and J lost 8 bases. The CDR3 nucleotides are TGTGCCAGCAGTTTGACAGGGTCCTACGGCTACACCTTC. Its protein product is CASSLTGSYGYTF.

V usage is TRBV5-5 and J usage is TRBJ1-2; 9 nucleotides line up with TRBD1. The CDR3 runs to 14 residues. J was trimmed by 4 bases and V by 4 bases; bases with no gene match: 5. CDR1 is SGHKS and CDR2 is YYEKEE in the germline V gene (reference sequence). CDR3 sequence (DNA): TGTGCCAGCAGCGGGACAGGGTTGGGCTATGGCTACACCTTC. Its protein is CASSGTGLGYGYTF.

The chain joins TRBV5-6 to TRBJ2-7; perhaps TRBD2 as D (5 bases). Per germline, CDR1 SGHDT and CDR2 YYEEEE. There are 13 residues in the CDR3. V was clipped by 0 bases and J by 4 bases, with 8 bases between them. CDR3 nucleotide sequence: TGTGCCAGCAGCTTGGGGACTCAATACGAGCAGTACTTC. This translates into CASSLGTQYEQYF.

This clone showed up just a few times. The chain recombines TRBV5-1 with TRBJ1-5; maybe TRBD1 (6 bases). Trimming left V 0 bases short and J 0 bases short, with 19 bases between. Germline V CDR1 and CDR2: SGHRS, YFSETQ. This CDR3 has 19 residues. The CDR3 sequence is CASSLADRGAVNSNQPQHF. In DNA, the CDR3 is TGCGCCAGCAGCTTGGCTGATCGGGGGGCGGTGAATAGCAATCAGCCCCAGCATTTT.

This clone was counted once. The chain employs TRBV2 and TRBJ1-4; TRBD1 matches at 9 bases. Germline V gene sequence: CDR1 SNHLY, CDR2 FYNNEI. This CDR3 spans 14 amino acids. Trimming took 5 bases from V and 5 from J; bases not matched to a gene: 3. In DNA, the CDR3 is TGTGCCAGCAGTCGGACAGGGGTCAATGAAAAACTGTTTTTT. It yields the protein CASSRTGVNEKLFF.

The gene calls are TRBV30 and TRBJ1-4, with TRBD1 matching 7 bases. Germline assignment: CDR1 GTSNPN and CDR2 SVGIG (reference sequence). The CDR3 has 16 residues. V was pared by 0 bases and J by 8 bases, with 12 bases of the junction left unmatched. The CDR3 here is CAWSVPLTGRPEKLFF. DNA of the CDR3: TGTGCCTGGAGTGTACCTCTGACAGGGCGGCCCGAAAAACTGTTTTTT.

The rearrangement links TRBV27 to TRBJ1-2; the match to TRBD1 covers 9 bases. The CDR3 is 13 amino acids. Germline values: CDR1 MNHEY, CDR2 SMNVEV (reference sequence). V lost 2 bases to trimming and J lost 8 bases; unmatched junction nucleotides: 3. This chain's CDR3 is CASSLGTGSGYTF. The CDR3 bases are TGTGCCAGCAGTTTAGGGACAGGGAGCGGCTACACCTTC.

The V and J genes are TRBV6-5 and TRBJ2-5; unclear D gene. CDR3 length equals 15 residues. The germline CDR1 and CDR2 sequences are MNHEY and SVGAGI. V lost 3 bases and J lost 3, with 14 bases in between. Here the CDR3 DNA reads TGTGCCAGCAGTTATACGATACCGACTGAAGAGACCCAGTACTTC. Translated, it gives CASSYTIPTEETQYF.

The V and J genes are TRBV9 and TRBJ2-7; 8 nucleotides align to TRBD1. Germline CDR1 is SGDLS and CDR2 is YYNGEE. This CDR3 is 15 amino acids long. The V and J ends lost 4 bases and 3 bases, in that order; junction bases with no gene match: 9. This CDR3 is CASSPRAGGVYEQYF. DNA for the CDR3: TGTGCCAGCAGCCCCCGGGCAGGGGGCGTCTACGAGCAGTACTTC. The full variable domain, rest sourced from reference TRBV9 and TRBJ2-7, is DSGVTQTPKHLITATGQRVTLRCSPRSGDLSVYWYQQSLDQGLQFLIQYYNGEERAKGNILERFSAQQFPDLHSELNLSSLELGDSALYFCASSPRAGGVYEQYFGPGTRLTVT.